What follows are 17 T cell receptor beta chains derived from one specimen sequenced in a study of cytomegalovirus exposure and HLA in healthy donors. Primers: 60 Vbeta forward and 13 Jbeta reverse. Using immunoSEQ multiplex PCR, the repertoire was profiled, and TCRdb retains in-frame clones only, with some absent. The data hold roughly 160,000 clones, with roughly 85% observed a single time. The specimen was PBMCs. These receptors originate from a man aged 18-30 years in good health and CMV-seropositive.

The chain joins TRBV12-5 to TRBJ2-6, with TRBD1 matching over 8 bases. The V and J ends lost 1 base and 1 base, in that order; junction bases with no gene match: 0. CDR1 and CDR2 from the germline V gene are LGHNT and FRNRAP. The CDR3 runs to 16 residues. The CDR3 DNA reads TGTGCTAGTGGTTTGGGACAGGGGTCTGGGGCCAACGTCCTGACTTTC. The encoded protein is CASGLGQGSGANVLTF.

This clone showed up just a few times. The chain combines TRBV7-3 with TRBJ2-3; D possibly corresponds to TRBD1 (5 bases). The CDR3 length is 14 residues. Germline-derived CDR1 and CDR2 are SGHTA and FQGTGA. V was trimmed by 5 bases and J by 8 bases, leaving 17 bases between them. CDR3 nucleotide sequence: TGTGCCAGCAGCCTCGAACGACAGTTTGGTACGCAGTATTTT. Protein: CASSLERQFGTQYF.

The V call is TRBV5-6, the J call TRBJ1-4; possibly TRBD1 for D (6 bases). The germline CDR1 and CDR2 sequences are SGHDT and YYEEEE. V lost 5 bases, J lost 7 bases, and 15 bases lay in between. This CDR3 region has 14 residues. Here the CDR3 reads CASSSQGSGEKLFF. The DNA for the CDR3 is TGTGCCAGCAGTTCACAGGGAAGCGGTGAAAAACTGTTTTTT.

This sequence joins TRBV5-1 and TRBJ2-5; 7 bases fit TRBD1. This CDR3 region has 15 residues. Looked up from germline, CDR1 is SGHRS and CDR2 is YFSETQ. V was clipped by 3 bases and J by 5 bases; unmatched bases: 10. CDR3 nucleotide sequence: TGCGCCAGCAGCTGGGGCGACAGGGTTGGGGAGACCCAGTACTTC. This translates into CASSWGDRVGETQYF.

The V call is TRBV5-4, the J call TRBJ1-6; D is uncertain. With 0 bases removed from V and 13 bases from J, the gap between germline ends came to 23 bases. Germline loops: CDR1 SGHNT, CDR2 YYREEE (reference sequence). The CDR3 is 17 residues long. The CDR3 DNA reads TGTGCCAGCAGCTTGGCCGACGACGGGAACACGCATCGGCCCCTCCACTTT. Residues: CASSLADDGNTHRPLHF.

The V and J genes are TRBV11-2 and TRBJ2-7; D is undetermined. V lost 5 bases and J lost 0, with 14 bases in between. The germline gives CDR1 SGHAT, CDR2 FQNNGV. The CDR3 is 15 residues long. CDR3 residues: CASSNSPKHSYEQYF. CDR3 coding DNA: TGTGCCAGCAGCAACAGTCCCAAACACTCCTACGAGCAGTACTTC.

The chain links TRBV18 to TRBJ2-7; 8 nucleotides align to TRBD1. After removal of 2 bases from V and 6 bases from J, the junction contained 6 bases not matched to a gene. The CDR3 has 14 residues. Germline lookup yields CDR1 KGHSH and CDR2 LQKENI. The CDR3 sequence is CASSPEDRGGEQYF. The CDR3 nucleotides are TGTGCCAGCTCACCAGAAGACAGGGGCGGCGAGCAGTACTTC.

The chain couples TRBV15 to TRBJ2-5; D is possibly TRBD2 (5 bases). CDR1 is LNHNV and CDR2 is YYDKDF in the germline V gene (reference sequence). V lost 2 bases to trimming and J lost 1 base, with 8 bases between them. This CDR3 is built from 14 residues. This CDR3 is CATSRRGPQETQYF. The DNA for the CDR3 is TGTGCCACCAGCAGAAGAGGGCCCCAAGAGACCCAGTACTTC.

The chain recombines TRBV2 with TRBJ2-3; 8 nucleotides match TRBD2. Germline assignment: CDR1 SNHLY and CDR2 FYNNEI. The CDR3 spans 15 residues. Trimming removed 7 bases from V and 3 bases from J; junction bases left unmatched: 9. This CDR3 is CASKRRGGLTDTQYF. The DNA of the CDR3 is TGTGCCAGCAAGCGACGGGGGGGCTTAACAGATACGCAGTATTTT.

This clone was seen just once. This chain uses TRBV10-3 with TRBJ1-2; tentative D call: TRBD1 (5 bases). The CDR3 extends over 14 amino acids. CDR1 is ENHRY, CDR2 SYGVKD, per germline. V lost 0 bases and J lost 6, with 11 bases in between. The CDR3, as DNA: TGTGCCATCAGTGAGTCCATCAGGGCCGATGGCTACACCTTC. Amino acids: CAISESIRADGYTF.

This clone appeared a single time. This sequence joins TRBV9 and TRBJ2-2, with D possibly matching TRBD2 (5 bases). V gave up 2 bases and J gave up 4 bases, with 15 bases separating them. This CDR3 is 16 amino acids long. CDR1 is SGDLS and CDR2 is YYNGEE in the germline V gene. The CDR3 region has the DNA TGTGCCAGCAGCGTGGCGGGCAGTCGGACCACCGGGGAGCTGTTTTTT. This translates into CASSVAGSRTTGELFF.

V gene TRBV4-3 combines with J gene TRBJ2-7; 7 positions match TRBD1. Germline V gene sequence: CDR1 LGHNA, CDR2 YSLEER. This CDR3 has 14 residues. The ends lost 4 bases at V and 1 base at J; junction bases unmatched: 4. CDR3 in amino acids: CASSLDRESYEQYF. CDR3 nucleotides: TGCGCCAGCAGCCTCGACAGGGAATCCTACGAGCAGTACTTC.

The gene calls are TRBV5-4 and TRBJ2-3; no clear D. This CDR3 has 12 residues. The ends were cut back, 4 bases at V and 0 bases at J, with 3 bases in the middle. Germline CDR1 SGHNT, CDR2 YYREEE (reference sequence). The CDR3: CASSQSTDTQYF. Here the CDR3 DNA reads TGTGCCAGCAGCCAAAGCACAGATACGCAGTATTTT.

CDR3 loop: CASPQGALDTGELFF. The CDR3 bases are TGTGCCAGCCCACAGGGAGCTCTGGACACCGGGGAGCTGTTTTTT. The genes are TRBV7-9 and TRBJ2-2, with a tentative D call TRBD1 (6 bases). Germline V CDR1 and CDR2: SEHNR, FQNEAQ (reference sequence). This CDR3 spans 15 amino acids. Trimming cost V 8 bases and J 3 bases, with 16 bases left between them.

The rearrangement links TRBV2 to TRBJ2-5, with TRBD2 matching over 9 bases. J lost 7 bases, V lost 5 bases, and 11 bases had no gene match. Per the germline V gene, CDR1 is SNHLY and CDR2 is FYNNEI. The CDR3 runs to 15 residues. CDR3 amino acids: CASSKLAGPPWTQYF. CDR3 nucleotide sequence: TGTGCCAGCAGTAAACTAGCGGGCCCCCCTTGGACCCAGTACTTC.

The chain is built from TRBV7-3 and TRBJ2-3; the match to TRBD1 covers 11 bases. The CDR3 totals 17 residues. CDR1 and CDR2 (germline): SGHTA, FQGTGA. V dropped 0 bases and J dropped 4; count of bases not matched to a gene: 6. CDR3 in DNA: TGTGCCAGCAGCTTAACAGGACAGGGGGCGCATCCAGATACGCAGTATTTT. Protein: CASSLTGQGAHPDTQYF.

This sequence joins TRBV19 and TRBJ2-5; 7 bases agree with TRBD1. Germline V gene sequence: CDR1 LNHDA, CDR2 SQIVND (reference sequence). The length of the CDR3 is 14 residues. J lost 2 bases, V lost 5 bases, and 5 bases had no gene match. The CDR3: CASSASGQQETQYF. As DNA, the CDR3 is TGTGCCAGTAGTGCATCGGGACAGCAAGAGACCCAGTACTTC. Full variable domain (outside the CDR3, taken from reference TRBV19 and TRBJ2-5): DGGITQSPKYLFRKEGQNVTLSCEQNLNHDAMYWYRQDPGQGLRLIYYSQIVNDFQKGDIAEGYSVSREKKESFPLTVTSAQKNPTAFYLCASSASGQQETQYFGPGTRLLVL.